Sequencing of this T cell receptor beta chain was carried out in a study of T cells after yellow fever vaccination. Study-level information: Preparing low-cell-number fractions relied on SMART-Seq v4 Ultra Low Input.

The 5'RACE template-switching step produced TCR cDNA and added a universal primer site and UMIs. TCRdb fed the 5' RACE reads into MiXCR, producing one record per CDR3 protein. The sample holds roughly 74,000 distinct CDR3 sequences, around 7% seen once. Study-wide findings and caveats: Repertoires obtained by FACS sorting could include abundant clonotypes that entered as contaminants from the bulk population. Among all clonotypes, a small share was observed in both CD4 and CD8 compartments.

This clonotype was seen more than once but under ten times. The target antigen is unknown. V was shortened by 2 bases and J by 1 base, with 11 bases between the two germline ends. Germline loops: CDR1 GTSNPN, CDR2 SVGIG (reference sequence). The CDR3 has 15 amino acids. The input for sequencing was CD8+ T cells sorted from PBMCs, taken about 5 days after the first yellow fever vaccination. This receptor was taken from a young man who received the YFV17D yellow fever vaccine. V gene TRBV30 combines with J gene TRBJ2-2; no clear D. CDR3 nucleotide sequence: TGTGCCTGGAGTAAGACCGTGAGGAACACCGGGGAGCTGTTTTTT. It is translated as CAWSKTVRNTGELFF. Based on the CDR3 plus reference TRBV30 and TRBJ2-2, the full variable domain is SQTIHQWPATLVQPVGSPLSLECTVEGTSNPNLYWYRQAAGRGLQLLFYSVGIGQISSEVPQNLSASRPQDRQFILSSKKLLLSDSGFYLCAWSKTVRNTGELFFGEGSRLTVL.